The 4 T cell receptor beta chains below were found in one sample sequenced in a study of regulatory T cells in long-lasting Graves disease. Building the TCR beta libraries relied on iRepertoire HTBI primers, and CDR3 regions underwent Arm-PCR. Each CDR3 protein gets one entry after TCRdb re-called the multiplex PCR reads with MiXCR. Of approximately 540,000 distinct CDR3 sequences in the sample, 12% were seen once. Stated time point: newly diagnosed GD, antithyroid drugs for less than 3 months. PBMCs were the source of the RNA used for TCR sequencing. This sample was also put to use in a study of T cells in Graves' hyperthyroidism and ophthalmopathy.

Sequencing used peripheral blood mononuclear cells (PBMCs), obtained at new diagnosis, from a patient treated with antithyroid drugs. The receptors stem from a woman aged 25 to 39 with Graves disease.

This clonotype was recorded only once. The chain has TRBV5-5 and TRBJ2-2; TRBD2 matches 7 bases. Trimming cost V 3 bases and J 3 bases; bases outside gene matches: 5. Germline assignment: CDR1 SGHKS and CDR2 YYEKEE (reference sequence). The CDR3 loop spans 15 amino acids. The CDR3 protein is CASSWSGGYTGELFF. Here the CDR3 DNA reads TGTGCCAGCAGCTGGTCCGGGGGGTACACCGGGGAGCTGTTTTTT.

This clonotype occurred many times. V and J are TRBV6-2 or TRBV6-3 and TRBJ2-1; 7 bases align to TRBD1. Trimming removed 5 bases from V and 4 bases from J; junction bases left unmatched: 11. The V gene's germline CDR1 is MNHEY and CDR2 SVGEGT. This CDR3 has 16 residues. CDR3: CASSRNTGALYNEQFF. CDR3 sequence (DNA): TGTGCCAGCAGTCGGAATACAGGGGCTCTTTACAATGAGCAGTTCTTC.

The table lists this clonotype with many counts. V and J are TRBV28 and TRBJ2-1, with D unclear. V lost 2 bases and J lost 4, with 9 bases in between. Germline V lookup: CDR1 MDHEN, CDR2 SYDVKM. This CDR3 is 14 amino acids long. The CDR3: CASSLAERYNEQFF. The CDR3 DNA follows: TGTGCCAGCAGTTTAGCGGAGAGATACAATGAGCAGTTCTTC.

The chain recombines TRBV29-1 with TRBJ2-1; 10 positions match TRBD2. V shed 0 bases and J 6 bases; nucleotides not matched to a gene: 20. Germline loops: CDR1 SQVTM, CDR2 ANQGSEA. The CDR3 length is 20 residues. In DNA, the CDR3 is TGCAGCGTTGAAGATCCCGGTGGAGATTTCAGCGGGAGGGCCTCCAATGAGCAGTTCTTC. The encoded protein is CSVEDPGGDFSGRASNEQFF.